One and the same sample provided the 20 T cell receptor beta chains below, sequenced in a study of T cell responses to AZD1222 COVID-19 vaccine (TCRdb year 2021). What this sample's time point label stands for: baseline before first vaccination. Library preparation employed the immunoSEQ multiplex PCR assay. TCRdb's version of the immuneACCESS table is confined to in-frame rearrangements and falls short of the full clone set. An unresolved V gene accounts for under half of the shortfall where checked; the remainder is of unknown origin. This sample's table contains about 140,000 clones. The ten largest clones take up about 2.3% of the sample. The sample was peripheral blood. The receptors derive from an adult in good health.

The J gene is TRBJ2-1, the V gene TRBV16, with D uncertain. Germline V gene sequence: CDR1 KGHSY, CDR2 FQNENV. V was trimmed by 0 bases and J by 9 bases, leaving 9 bases between them. This CDR3 contains 13 residues. This CDR3 is CASSQSRLGEQFF. The CDR3 DNA reads as TGTGCCAGCAGCCAATCACGGCTCGGTGAGCAGTTCTTC.

The chain carries TRBV6-5 and TRBJ1-1; no definite D call. This CDR3 is built from 11 residues. Germline V CDR1 and CDR2: MNHEY, SVGAGI. V was pared by 1 base and J by 6 bases, with 3 bases between. The CDR3: CASSYLAEAFF. For the CDR3, the DNA is TGTGCCAGCAGTTACTTGGCTGAAGCTTTCTTT.

By frequency, this clone registers medium-sized. V gene TRBV19 combines with J gene TRBJ2-1, with 10 nucleotides matching TRBD2. Germline V gene data show CDR1 as LNHDA and CDR2 as SQIVND (reference sequence). The V segment lost 1 base and the J segment 6 bases; nucleotides outside the gene matches: 3. CDR3 size: 15 residues. CDR3 nucleotide sequence: TGTGCCAGTAGTATAGGGGGGACTAGCGTCAATGAGCAGTTCTTC. This translates into CASSIGGTSVNEQFF. Filled out from reference TRBV19 and TRBJ2-1, the complete variable domain reads DGGITQSPKYLFRKEGQNVTLSCEQNLNHDAMYWYRQDPGQGLRLIYYSQIVNDFQKGDIAEGYSVSREKKESFPLTVTSAQKNPTAFYLCASSIGGTSVNEQFFGPGTRLTVL.

The V and J genes are TRBV13 and TRBJ1-6, with D uncertain. From germline, CDR1 is PRHDT and CDR2 FYEKMQ (reference sequence). Trimming removed 0 bases at V and 6 bases at J, with 12 bases between. The CDR3 totals 16 residues. The chain's CDR3 is CASSLGPPGGNSPLHF. The CDR3 DNA reads as TGTGCCAGCAGCTTAGGACCCCCGGGCGGTAATTCACCCCTCCACTTT.

This sequence joins TRBV14 and TRBJ2-3; D not resolved. Germline V gene data show CDR1 as SGHDN and CDR2 as FVKESK. Deletions cut 0 bases from V and 7 bases from J, with 11 bases between. CDR3 length: 14 amino acids. In DNA, the CDR3 is TGTGCCAGCAGCCAAGAGGCCGGATTGAATACGCAGTATTTT. Translating gives CASSQEAGLNTQYF.

The chain combines TRBV29-1 with TRBJ2-1, with TRBD1 matching 8 bases. Looked up from germline, CDR1 is SQVTM and CDR2 is ANQGSEA. The V gene end was trimmed by 3 bases and the J gene end by 2 bases; junction bases not matched to a gene: 3. The CDR3 length is 14 residues. The CDR3 coding sequence is TGCAGCGTTGAGGACAGGGACGCCTACAATGAGCAGTTCTTC. Its protein is CSVEDRDAYNEQFF.

CDR3 coding DNA: TGTGCCAGCTCTTCGGGACTGCTAAACTATGGCTACACCTTC. Its translation is CASSSGLLNYGYTF. The rearrangement links TRBV5-4 to TRBJ1-2, with a weak D call TRBD1 (5 bases). The CDR3 has 14 amino acids. Germline loops: CDR1 SGHNT, CDR2 YYREEE (reference sequence). Trimming cost V 7 bases and J 2 bases, with 15 bases left between them.

V gene TRBV6-5 combines with J gene TRBJ1-2; TRBD1 agrees at 8 bases. CDR1 is MNHEY, CDR2 SVGAGI, per germline. The CDR3 has 14 amino acids. V dropped 6 bases and J dropped 8; count of bases not matched to a gene: 11. The CDR3 loop reads CASRVDRAPWGYTF. In nucleotides, the CDR3 is TGTGCCAGCAGAGTGGACAGGGCTCCGTGGGGCTACACCTTC.

The chain joins TRBV19 to TRBJ1-2, with D unclear. V lost 6 bases and J lost 2, with 16 bases in between. Germline assignment: CDR1 LNHDA and CDR2 SQIVND (reference sequence). The CDR3 runs to 15 residues. Written as DNA, the CDR3 is TGTGCCAGTAGCCTGGAGTGGGGAAACAACTATGGCTACACCTTC. It translates to CASSLEWGNNYGYTF.

The V call is TRBV7-2, the J call TRBJ2-2; D is ambiguous. V was cut by 0 bases and J by 3 bases, with 8 bases left in between. The length of the CDR3 is 15 residues. Germline assignment: CDR1 SGHTA and CDR2 FQGNSA. CDR3 in amino acids: CASSLALGDTGELFF. The CDR3, as DNA: TGTGCCAGCAGCTTAGCTTTAGGAGACACCGGGGAGCTGTTTTTT.

The genes are TRBV7-2 and TRBJ1-5, with TRBD1 matching over 7 bases. J was trimmed by 6 bases and V by 1 base; bases with no gene match: 9. The length of the CDR3 is 16 residues. The V gene's germline CDR1 is SGHTA and CDR2 FQGNSA. The CDR3 coding sequence is TGTGCCAGCAGCTTAGAAGCCAGGGGGTTTTTTCAGCCCCAGCATTTT. Its translation: CASSLEARGFFQPQHF. Combining the CDR3 with reference TRBV7-2 and TRBJ1-5 gives the whole variable domain GAGVSQSPSNKVTEKGKDVELRCDPISGHTALYWYRQSLGQGLEFLIYFQGNSAPDKSGLPSDRFSAERTGGSVSTLTIQRTQQEDSAVYLCASSLEARGFFQPQHFGDGTRLSIL.

The CDR3 is CASSLKGNIQYF. The DNA for the CDR3 is TGTGCCAGCAGTTTAAAGGGAAACATTCAGTACTTC. This chain uses TRBV12-3 or TRBV12-4 with TRBJ2-4; no definite D call. Trimming took off 2 bases at V and 6 bases at J, with 5 bases between the two ends. This CDR3 contains 12 residues.

The chain is built from TRBV2 and TRBJ1-2; possible D gene TRBD1, 5 bases. Per germline, CDR1 SNHLY and CDR2 FYNNEI. CDR3 size: 15 residues. V lost 7 bases, J lost 8 bases, and 23 bases lay in between. The CDR3 is CASKQGGGLSGGYTF. CDR3 nucleotides: TGTGCCAGCAAGCAAGGCGGGGGACTTTCTGGCGGCTACACCTTC.

Comments on this clone: This sample includes further DNA sequences coding for the same CDR3. CDR3 sequence: CASSIGGGSNQPQHF. The CDR3 region has the DNA TGTGCCAGTAGTATAGGAGGGGGAAGCAATCAGCCCCAGCATTTT. The chain carries TRBV19 and TRBJ1-5; TRBD1 might be the D (6 bases). With 1 base removed from V and 1 base from J, the gap between germline ends came to 8 bases. Per germline, CDR1 LNHDA and CDR2 SQIVND (reference sequence). The CDR3 spans 15 residues.

The V gene is TRBV11-3, the J gene TRBJ1-1, with 9 bases identical to TRBD1. The ends lost 1 base at V and 12 bases at J; junction bases unmatched: 6. This CDR3 region has 13 residues. CDR1 SGHNT and CDR2 YENEEA come from the germline V gene. CDR3 residues: CASSLGLGQGSFF. The CDR3 coding sequence is TGTGCCAGCAGCTTAGGTCTGGGACAGGGTTCTTTCTTT.

The V call is TRBV11-2, the J call TRBJ2-3, with D uncertain. V dropped 3 bases and J dropped 4 bases, with 11 bases sitting between them. This CDR3 region has 14 residues. Germline loops: CDR1 SGHAT, CDR2 FQNNGV. This CDR3 reads CASSFRHGSDTQYF. In DNA form, the CDR3 reads TGTGCCAGCAGCTTTAGACATGGCTCAGATACGCAGTATTTT.

The J gene is TRBJ1-3, the V gene TRBV23-1; a possible D gene is TRBD1 (5 bases). TRBV23-1 has ORF status, its function being uncertain. The ends were cut back, 2 bases at V and 0 bases at J, with 14 bases in the middle. The length of the CDR3 is 17 residues. The CDR3 loop reads CASSQPTGGDSGNTIYF. In DNA, the CDR3 is TGCGCCAGCAGTCAACCAACCGGGGGGGACTCTGGAAACACCATATATTTT.

The chain employs TRBV19 and TRBJ1-1; D remains ambiguous. Germline values: CDR1 LNHDA, CDR2 SQIVND (reference sequence). This CDR3 has 13 residues. Trimming took 5 bases from V and 1 from J, leaving 8 bases between them. CDR3 nucleotide sequence: TGTGCCAGTAGTGTCGGGAGGAACACTGAAGCTTTCTTT. Residues: CASSVGRNTEAFF.

This chain links TRBV4-1 with TRBJ1-5, with D perhaps TRBD1 (5 bases). The V gene lost 4 bases and the J gene lost 2 bases, with 12 bases spanning the gap. The V gene's germline CDR1 is MGHRA and CDR2 YSYEKL. CDR3 length: 15 amino acids. CDR3 sequence reads: CASSPHGAGNQPQHF. The CDR3 coding sequence is TGCGCCAGCAGCCCCCACGGGGCGGGCAATCAGCCCCAGCATTTT.

V is TRBV28 and J is TRBJ1-1, with D possibly being TRBD1 (6 bases). V shed 3 bases and J shed 6 bases, with 17 bases lying between them. Germline V lookup: CDR1 MDHEN, CDR2 SYDVKM. The CDR3 length is 15 residues. CDR3 amino acids: CASSFGGPVFPEAFF. In nucleotides, the CDR3 is TGTGCCAGCAGTTTCGGGGGCCCCGTCTTCCCTGAAGCTTTCTTT.